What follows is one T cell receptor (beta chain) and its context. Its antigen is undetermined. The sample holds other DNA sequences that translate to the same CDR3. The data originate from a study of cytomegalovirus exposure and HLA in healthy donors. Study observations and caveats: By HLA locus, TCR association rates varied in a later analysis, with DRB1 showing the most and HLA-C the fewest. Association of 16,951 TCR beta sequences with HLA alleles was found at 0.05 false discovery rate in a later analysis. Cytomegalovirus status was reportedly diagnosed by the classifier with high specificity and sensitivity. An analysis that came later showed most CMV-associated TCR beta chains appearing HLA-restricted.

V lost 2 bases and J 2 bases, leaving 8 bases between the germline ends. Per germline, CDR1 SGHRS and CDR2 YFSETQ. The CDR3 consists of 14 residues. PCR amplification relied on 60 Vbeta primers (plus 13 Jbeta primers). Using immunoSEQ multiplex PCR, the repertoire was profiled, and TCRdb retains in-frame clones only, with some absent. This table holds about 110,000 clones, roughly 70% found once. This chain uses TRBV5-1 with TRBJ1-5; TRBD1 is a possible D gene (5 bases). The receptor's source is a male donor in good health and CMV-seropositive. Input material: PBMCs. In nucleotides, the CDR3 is TGCGCCAGCAGCTTTACAGGAGGCAATCAGCCCCAGCATTTT. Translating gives CASSFTGGNQPQHF.